These 29 T cell receptor beta chains were sequenced from one sample in a study of CD8 T cells in ankylosing spondylitis. Overall study results and limits: Among TCR beta sequences, a motif of eight highly homologous variants appeared characteristic of ankylosing spondylitis blood.

TCRdb reanalysed the 5' RACE reads using MiXCR and keeps one entry per CDR3 protein. The top ten hold approximately 18% of the sample, which has more than 600,000 distinct CDR3 sequences, around 19% seen once. These receptors have no known antigen. The sample comprised blood, either unsorted or a sorted T cell fraction (not recorded which). These receptors were collected from a male donor with ankylosing spondylitis.

The gene calls are TRBV15 and TRBJ1-5; D ambiguous. Germline V gene data show CDR1 as LNHNV and CDR2 as YYDKDF (reference sequence). The CDR3 is 13 amino acids. The ends were cut back, 0 bases at V and 5 bases at J, with 5 bases in the middle. In nucleotides, the CDR3 is TGTGCCACCAGCAGAGACAGATATCAGCCCCAGCATTTT. It translates to CATSRDRYQPQHF.

The chain is built from TRBV5-1 and TRBJ2-1; weak D call: TRBD1 (6 bases). The germline V gene encodes CDR1 SGHRS and CDR2 YFSETQ. V was pared by 3 bases and J by 7 bases, with 17 bases between. The CDR3 has 15 amino acids. The CDR3 loop is CASSWGPKAGNEQFF. The CDR3 DNA reads TGCGCCAGCAGCTGGGGGCCTAAGGCTGGGAATGAGCAGTTCTTC.

The chain employs TRBV4-1 and TRBJ2-7, with 7 bases that match TRBD1. CDR3 length equals 15 residues. After removal of 1 base from V and 3 bases from J, the junction contained 6 bases not matched to a gene. Germline V CDR1 and CDR2: MGHRA, YSYEKL. This CDR3 is CASSQVPGTVYEQYF. Written as DNA, the CDR3 is TGCGCCAGCAGCCAAGTCCCCGGGACAGTCTACGAGCAGTACTTC.

The table lists this clonotype with many counts. The CDR3 spells CASTTGDTQYF. As DNA, the CDR3 is TGTGCCAGTACCACCGGAGATACGCAGTATTTT. The chain links TRBV19 to TRBJ2-3; D is ambiguous. CDR1 and CDR2 (germline): LNHDA, SQIVND (reference sequence). This CDR3 region has 11 residues. Trimming shortened V by 7 bases and J by 5 bases, and 7 bases separated the two germline ends.

This clonotype showed up just a few times. This sequence joins TRBV6-2 or TRBV6-3 and TRBJ1-5; D uncertain. The germline V and J ends were trimmed by 5 bases and 4 bases, with 9 bases remaining between them. The CDR3 runs to 13 residues. Germline V lookup: CDR1 MNHEY, CDR2 SVGEGT. CDR3 coding DNA: TGTGCCAGCAGTACGACCGAGAATCAGCCCCAGCATTTT. It codes for CASSTTENQPQHF.

Many counts were recorded for this clonotype. The gene calls are TRBV21-1 and TRBJ2-7. TRBV21-1 is a pseudogene segment. CDR3 size: 14 residues. Here the CDR3 DNA reads TGTGCCAGCACCTTATTAACCTGCACCTACGAGCAGTACTTC. It encodes CASTLLTCTYEQYF.

J is TRBJ1-1 and V is TRBV7-6, with 10 bases aligning to TRBD1. Per germline, CDR1 SGHVS and CDR2 FNYEAQ. Trimming at V came to 5 bases and at J to 4 bases, leaving 13 bases not matched to a gene. The length of the CDR3 is 17 residues. CDR3 sequence reads: CASSRRQGAMSATEAFF. CDR3 DNA: TGTGCCAGCAGCCGGAGACAGGGGGCAATGTCGGCCACTGAAGCTTTCTTT.

This clonotype appeared a few times. The chain combines TRBV6-1 with TRBJ1-1; D not resolved. V lost 7 bases and J lost 4, with 13 bases in between. The CDR3 length is 13 residues. CDR1 and CDR2 (germline): MNHNS, SASEGT. The CDR3 nucleotides are TGTGCCAGCAAGCCGACCGGGCGCACTGAAGCTTTCTTT. As protein: CASKPTGRTEAFF.

This clonotype was counted only a few times. This chain links TRBV12-3 or TRBV12-4 with TRBJ2-7; D is undetermined. There are 14 residues in the CDR3. V lost 3 bases, J lost 1 base, and 10 bases lay in between. The CDR3 protein is CASSFSYGSYEQYF. In DNA form, the CDR3 reads TGTGCCAGCAGTTTCTCCTACGGATCCTACGAGCAGTACTTC.

The V call is TRBV12-3 or TRBV12-4, the J call TRBJ1-3; D may be TRBD1 (5 bases). V lost 6 bases and J 0 bases, leaving 12 bases between the germline ends. The CDR3 loop spans 15 amino acids. The CDR3, as DNA: TGTGCCAGCAGCCCGCGACAGAACTCTGGAAACACCATATATTTT. Encoded protein: CASSPRQNSGNTIYF.

The rearrangement links TRBV29-1 to TRBJ2-5; 8 bases are a match to TRBD1. The CDR3 totals 11 residues. The germline CDR1 and CDR2 sequences are SQVTM and ANQGSEA. J lost 5 bases, V lost 7 bases, and 3 bases had no gene match. The CDR3 region has the DNA TGCAGCGGGCGGACAGGGGAGACCCAGTACTTC. Residues: CSGRTGETQYF.

This clonotype was seen only a few times. This chain connects TRBV2 to TRBJ2-2; 7 nucleotides agree with TRBD2. V trimming: 7 bases; J trimming: 4 bases; junction bases outside the gene matches: 9. The CDR3 extends over 15 amino acids. CDR1 is SNHLY and CDR2 is FYNNEI in the germline V gene. CDR3 in amino acids: CASKETLAGTGELFF. The CDR3 nucleotides are TGTGCCAGCAAGGAGACTTTAGCGGGCACCGGGGAGCTGTTTTTT.

The chain joins TRBV20-1 to TRBJ2-4, with 7 bases lining up with TRBD1. Germline V gene data show CDR1 as DFQATT and CDR2 as SNEGSKA (reference sequence). The V and J ends lost 7 bases and 10 bases, in that order; junction bases with no gene match: 13. This CDR3 region has 13 residues. The CDR3 nucleotides read TGCAGTGGTCGAGACAGGGAATGGAGGATTCAGTACTTC. Protein product: CSGRDREWRIQYF.

In the case of this clonotype: Sequence at one end of the junction differs from germline and may be a read error. The chain carries TRBV28 and TRBJ2-7, with D perhaps assigned TRBD1 or TRBD2 (5 bases each). CDR3 length: 14 residues. The germline V gene has CDR1 MDHEN and CDR2 SYDVKM. CDR3 region: CASILRGSSYQQYF. Written as DNA, the CDR3 is TGTGCCAGCATCCTGAGGGGCTCATCCTACCAGCAGTACTTC.

This clonotype has just a few counts. The V and J genes are TRBV20-1 and TRBJ2-3; D tentatively reads TRBD1 or TRBD2 (6 bases each). V was cut by 7 bases and J by 1 base, with 15 bases left in between. CDR1 is DFQATT, CDR2 SNEGSKA, per germline (reference sequence). This CDR3 comprises 14 residues. Here the CDR3 DNA reads TGCAGTGTCACAAGGGGGACTGGCACAGATACGCAGTATTTT. Translating gives CSVTRGTGTDTQYF.

This clonotype was seen many times. The V and J genes are TRBV20-1 and TRBJ1-1; the D gene is possibly TRBD1 (5 bases). Germline lookup yields CDR1 DFQATT and CDR2 SNEGSKA (reference sequence). The CDR3 is 13 amino acids. Trimming removed 2 bases at V and 1 base at J, with 8 bases between. Here the CDR3 reads CSARNRKNTEAFF. Written as DNA, the CDR3 is TGCAGTGCTAGAAACAGGAAGAACACTGAAGCTTTCTTT.

This clonotype has more than one count but fewer than ten. The chain recombines TRBV19 with TRBJ2-3; D is unclear. The CDR3 extends over 16 amino acids. Trimming stripped 2 bases from V and 1 base from J, with 13 bases between. CDR1 and CDR2 from the germline V gene are LNHDA and SQIVND (reference sequence). CDR3 loop: CASSIRNTDRTDTQYF. CDR3 in DNA: TGTGCCAGTAGTATAAGGAACACGGATCGCACAGATACGCAGTATTTT.

About this clonotype itself: Just one base apart from a much larger clone, this may be a read error. The CDR3 region is CDSSQDRGTGELFF. DNA of the CDR3: TGCGACAGCAGCCAGGACAGGGGCACCGGGGAGCTGTTTTTT. The chain has TRBV4-3 and TRBJ2-2, with 9 bases matching TRBD1. Germline V gene sequence: CDR1 LGHNA, CDR2 YSLEER. This CDR3 contains 14 residues.

This clonotype has only a few counts. This chain uses TRBV6-5 with TRBJ1-2, with a weak D call TRBD1 (5 bases). The CDR3 loop spans 14 amino acids. Germline V lookup: CDR1 MNHEY, CDR2 SVGAGI. Trimming pared 2 bases from V and 4 bases from J, leaving 11 bases between. CDR3 DNA: TGTGCCAGCAGTTACAAGGGGCGCGGCTATGGCTACACCTTC. It is translated as CASSYKGRGYGYTF.

This clonotype occurred many times. This rearrangement joins TRBV5-1 to TRBJ2-7; D is undetermined. This CDR3 has 13 amino acids. Per the germline V gene, CDR1 is SGHRS and CDR2 is YFSETQ. V gave up 0 bases and J gave up 4 bases, with 8 bases separating them. The CDR3 is CASSLGTLYEQYF. As DNA, the CDR3 is TGCGCCAGCAGCTTGGGAACCTTATACGAGCAGTACTTC.

This clonotype has only a few counts. The J gene is TRBJ2-3, the V gene TRBV3-1; D gene ambiguous. Germline CDR1 LGHDT, CDR2 YNNKEL (reference sequence). The CDR3 has 12 amino acids. V was cut by 1 base and J by 8 bases, with 7 bases left in between. CDR3 residues: CASSQGFSTQYF. The CDR3, as DNA: TGTGCCAGCAGCCAAGGGTTCTCTACGCAGTATTTT.

This clonotype was picked up many times. The genes are TRBV3-1 and TRBJ2-7; D call uncertain. The CDR3 is made up of 14 amino acids. Germline values: CDR1 LGHDT, CDR2 YNNKEL (reference sequence). V lost 2 bases and J 2 bases, leaving 10 bases between the germline ends. In DNA form, the CDR3 reads TGTGCCAGCAGCCAATCTCCTAGACCCTACGAGCAGTACTTC. Residues: CASSQSPRPYEQYF.

V is TRBV7-8 and J is TRBJ2-3; D not certain. CDR3 length: 14 amino acids. The ends were cut back, 3 bases at V and 4 bases at J, with 11 bases in the middle. From germline, CDR1 is SGHVS and CDR2 FQNEAQ. The CDR3 DNA sequence: TGTGCCAGCAGCTTGACAAGCGCGGCAGATACGCAGTATTTT. The encoded protein is CASSLTSAADTQYF. The full variable domain, rest sourced from reference TRBV7-8 and TRBJ2-3, is GAGVSQSPRYKVAKRGQDVALRCDPISGHVSLFWYQQALGQGPEFLTYFQNEAQLDKSGLPSDRFFAERPEGSVSTLKIQRTQQEDSAVYLCASSLTSAADTQYFGPGTRLTVL.

This clonotype was found a few times. The chain employs TRBV10-3 and TRBJ2-7, with D possibly being TRBD2 (5 bases). The V gene's germline CDR1 is ENHRY and CDR2 SYGVKD. The CDR3 consists of 15 residues. V was clipped by 2 bases and J by 0 bases, with 11 bases between them. The CDR3 loop reads CAISEGSRSSYEQYF. As DNA, the CDR3 is TGTGCCATCAGTGAGGGGAGTAGAAGCTCCTACGAGCAGTACTTC.

This clonotype was observed a few times. The chain employs TRBV12-3 or TRBV12-4 and TRBJ1-1, with a tentative D call TRBD1 (6 bases). This CDR3 is built from 14 residues. Deletions cut 5 bases from V and 0 bases from J, with 10 bases between. CDR3: CASSPGVLNTEAFF. The CDR3 DNA is TGTGCCAGCAGTCCAGGGGTTTTGAACACTGAAGCTTTCTTT.

This sequence joins TRBV10-3 and TRBJ2-3; 8 bases match TRBD2. Germline V gene lookup returns CDR1 ENHRY and CDR2 SYGVKD. V lost 3 bases to trimming and J lost 2 bases; unmatched junction nucleotides: 4. The CDR3 is 15 amino acids. In DNA form, the CDR3 reads TGTGCCATCAGTGATAGCGGGATCCTCACAGATACGCAGTATTTT. It encodes CAISDSGILTDTQYF.

The sample holds a few counts of this clonotype. This chain joins TRBV12-3 or TRBV12-4 and TRBJ2-7, with D maybe TRBD1 (6 bases). Trimming stripped 5 bases from V and 5 bases from J, with 16 bases between. There are 14 residues in the CDR3. The CDR3 region is CASSALQGIDEQYF. CDR3 sequence (DNA): TGTGCCAGCAGTGCCCTACAGGGTATCGACGAGCAGTACTTC.

This clonotype was detected ten times or more. CDR3 sequence: CASNFGTSPSPYEQYF. In DNA form, the CDR3 reads TGCGCCAGCAACTTCGGCACATCCCCATCCCCCTACGAGCAGTACTTC. The chain carries TRBV5-1 and TRBJ2-7; D unresolved. Trimming stripped 6 bases from V and 2 bases from J, with 21 bases between. Per germline, CDR1 SGHRS and CDR2 YFSETQ. This CDR3 is 16 amino acids long.

This clonotype was picked up a small number of times. The chain carries TRBV6-5 and TRBJ2-7, with D perhaps TRBD1 (6 bases). Trimming removed 10 bases from V and 3 bases from J, with 13 bases in between. Germline lookup yields CDR1 MNHEY and CDR2 SVGAGI. The CDR3 is 12 residues long. The CDR3 region is CATRARGYEQYF. The CDR3 DNA sequence: TGTGCCACGCGAGCCAGGGGCTACGAGCAGTACTTC.